These T cell receptor beta chains were read from a single sample in a study of T cells in Graves' hyperthyroidism and ophthalmopathy. TCRdb reprocessed the multiplex PCR reads via MiXCR and lists one record per CDR3 protein. The table includes about 400,000 distinct CDR3 sequences, more than 12% detected once. The sequenced material came from blood. The origin of the receptors is a woman aged 25-40 years with Graves' ophthalmopathy. CDR3s include the opening cysteine and the closing phenylalanine or tryptophan. A D gene is named only where the DNA matches it firmly. The listing skips clone size in some rows; elsewhere it reads once, few, many or a size class.

V	D	J	size	DNA	CDR3
TRBV10-3	-	TRBJ2-1	-	TGTGCCATCAGTGTAAGGCGGGACACTTACTCCTACAATGAGCAGTTCTTC	CAISVRRDTYSYNEQFF
TRBV10-1	-	TRBJ1-1	-	TGCGCCAGCAGTGACCAGGGACCCCGAGAAGCTTTCTTT	CASSDQGPREAFF
TRBV5-1	-	TRBJ1-4	few	TGCGCCAGCAGCTTGGCCGCAGGAGGAGGAAATGAAAAACTGTTTTTT	CASSLAAGGGNEKLFF
TRBV7-2	TRBD2	TRBJ2-5	-	TGTGCCAGCAGCCCGTCGGGGGGGCGGGGGGGGCATGAGACCCAGTACTTC	CASSPSGGRGGHETQYF
TRBV7-7	-	TRBJ2-5	-	TGTGCTAGCAGCTTGGGGCATCGTCGGGAGACCCAGTACTTC	CASSLGHRRETQYF
TRBV12-3/TRBV12-4	TRBD1	TRBJ2-3	-	TGTGTCAGCTCCCGGACAGGGGAGGGGACAGATACGCAGTATTTT	CVSSRTGEGTDTQYF
TRBV3-1	-	TRBJ2-5	many	TGTGCCAGCAGCCAAGTTGCGGGGTACGAGACCCAGTACTTC	CASSQVAGYETQYF
TRBV5-4	-	TRBJ2-3	few	TGTGCCAGCAGCTTGGACGGGGTACCAGATACGCAGTATTTT	CASSLDGVPDTQYF
TRBV28	-	TRBJ1-6	many	TGTGCCAGCAATAGGGCGGGAGCGGGAATTTCACCCCTCCACTTT	CASNRAGAGISPLHF
TRBV9	-	TRBJ1-5	-	TGTGCCAGCAGCGTAGGGGGCGGGGACAATCAGCCCCAGCATTTT	CASSVGGGDNQPQHF
TRBV13	-	TRBJ1-6	many	TGTGCCAGCCTCGTCGGACAGCTAAATTCACCCCTCCACTTT	CASLVGQLNSPLHF
TRBV18	-	TRBJ2-7	many	TGTGCCGGCTCACCTATCGAGGCAGGCCCGACCTACGAGCAGTACTTC	CAGSPIEAGPTYEQYF
TRBV5-1	-	TRBJ1-6	-	TGTGCCAGCAGCAGAGACCCCAGGGGACGGTCGTATAATTCACCCCTCCACTTT	CASSRDPRGRSYNSPLHF
TRBV11-1	TRBD1	TRBJ2-3	many	TGTGCCAGCAGCTTGCTCAGGGGGATTTCAGATACGCAGTATTTT	CASSLLRGISDTQYF
TRBV2	TRBD1	TRBJ1-2	many	TGTGCCAGCAGTGTCACAGGGGGACAGGGCTACACCTTC	CASSVTGGQGYTF
TRBV20-1	-	TRBJ2-5	many	TGCAGCGCGCCGGAGCGGACAGAGACCCAGTACTTC	CSAPERTETQYF
TRBV7-2	-	TRBJ2-2	many	TGTGCCAGCAGCCGAGACTCCCTAGCAGCCGGGGAGCTGTTTTTT	CASSRDSLAAGELFF
TRBV24-1	TRBD2	TRBJ2-5	-	TGTGCCACCAGTGATAAACGGGGGGGGAGCCGGACCCAGTACTTC	CATSDKRGGSRTQYF
TRBV3-1	TRBD2	TRBJ2-5	many	TGTGCCAGCAGCCAAGACCCCCAGACTAGCGGAGAGACCCAGTACTTC	CASSQDPQTSGETQYF
TRBV7-9	TRBD2	TRBJ2-5	many	TGTGCCAGCGAGCGGGGGCTGCAAGAGACCCAGTACTTC	CASERGLQETQYF
TRBV30	-	TRBJ1-2	many	TGTGCCTGGAATGTAAGAAACTATGGCTACACCTTC	CAWNVRNYGYTF
TRBV12-3/TRBV12-4	-	TRBJ1-3	many	TGTGCCAGCAGTTTAGAGGGAAACACCATATATTTT	CASSLEGNTIYF
TRBV24-1	-	TRBJ2-1	-	TGTGCCACCAGTGAATCAGGATTCAGCTCCTACAATGAGCAGTTCTTC	CATSESGFSSYNEQFF
TRBV20-1	TRBD1	TRBJ1-5	many	TGCAGTGCTAGAGATCCACAGGGGGAATATAGCAATCAGCCCCAGCATTTT	CSARDPQGEYSNQPQHF
TRBV2	TRBD2	TRBJ2-7	many	TGTGCCAGCAGTACCTCCCGGGGGGGTGCTCGCTACGAGCAGTACTTC	CASSTSRGGARYEQYF
TRBV9	-	TRBJ2-1	many	TGTGCCAGCAGCGCCTTGGGGGGGCCGAGGGATGAGCAGTTCTTC	CASSALGGPRDEQFF
TRBV6-1	-	TRBJ1-5	many	TGTGCCAGCAGCCCCCTTAACCGGGTGGGTATGGGGCAGCCCCAGCATTTT	CASSPLNRVGMGQPQHF
TRBV28	-	TRBJ2-3	-	TGTGCCAGCAGTTTAGGACTAAGCGCGGGCACAGATACGCAGTATTTT	CASSLGLSAGTDTQYF
TRBV20-1	-	TRBJ1-2	many	TGCAGTGCTTTACAAGACGGAGCCAGGGATGGCTACACCTTC	CSALQDGARDGYTF
TRBV10-1	-	TRBJ1-2	few	TGCGCCAGTCAGGGAGCGGGGTACTATGGCTACACCTTC	CASQGAGYYGYTF
TRBV19	-	TRBJ1-1	many	TGTGCCAGCCGGACAGCCGACTACATGAACACTGAAGCTTTCTTT	CASRTADYMNTEAFF
TRBV20-1	TRBD2	TRBJ2-3	many	TGCAGTGCTAGTAGCGGGGTAGGAGATACGCAGTATTTT	CSASSGVGDTQYF
TRBV5-5	-	TRBJ2-7	many	TGTGCCAGCAGCTTTCCGGCCGCCGGAATCTACGAGCAGTACTTC	CASSFPAAGIYEQYF
TRBV3-1	-	TRBJ1-5	many	TGTGCCAGCAGCCTTCGTGTAAATAGCAATCAGCCCCAGCATTTT	CASSLRVNSNQPQHF
TRBV15	-	TRBJ2-5	few	TGTGCCACCAGCAACCTCTACTCCGGACAGAGCCTGTACCAAGAGACCCAGTACTTC	CATSNLYSGQSLYQETQYF
TRBV29-1	-	TRBJ1-1	few	TGCAGCACCCAATTGGGGGGGAACACTGAAGCTTTCTTT	CSTQLGGNTEAFF
TRBV5-1	TRBD2	TRBJ2-3	many	TGCGCCAGCAGCACCGGGACTAGCACGCAGTATTTT	CASSTGTSTQYF
TRBV14	-	TRBJ1-1	many	TGTGCCAGCAGCCAAGAAAACTGGCAAGGAGGGGCTGAAGCTTTCTTT	CASSQENWQGGAEAFF
TRBV20-1	-	TRBJ1-1	-	TGCGGTGCTAGACGAGTGAACACTGAAGCTTTCTTT	CGARRVNTEAFF
TRBV7-2	-	TRBJ1-4	many	TGTGCCAGCAGCTTAGTTGGACAGAGTAATGAAAAACTGTTTTTT	CASSLVGQSNEKLFF
TRBV12-3/TRBV12-4	TRBD1	TRBJ1-5	many	TGTGCCAGCAGTTTTTATGAGGGGGCTGGACAGCCCCAGCATTTT	CASSFYEGAGQPQHF
TRBV20-1	-	TRBJ2-3	many	TGCAGTGCTACGGACCGGGACGACCTGAAGCCAGATACGCAGTATTTT	CSATDRDDLKPDTQYF
TRBV6-1	-	TRBJ1-1	many	TGTGCCACGCAGGGATGGAACACTGAAGCTTTCTTT	CATQGWNTEAFF
TRBV11-3	-	TRBJ2-4	-	TGTGCCAGCAGCTTAGAGAGCGTGGCCAAAAACATTCAGTACTTC	CASSLESVAKNIQYF
TRBV7-9	-	TRBJ2-3	many	TGTGCCAGCAGCTTATACAGCACAGATACGCAGTATTTT	CASSLYSTDTQYF
TRBV30	TRBD2	TRBJ2-7	many	TGTGCCTGGACGCTAGCGGGGATTTACGAGCAGTACTTC	CAWTLAGIYEQYF
TRBV27	TRBD1	TRBJ1-4	-	TGTGCCAGCAGTTTAAAGGACAGGGTTGGTGAAAAACTGTTTTTT	CASSLKDRVGEKLFF
TRBV19	-	TRBJ2-6	-	TGTGCCAGTAGGACGGGACAAATCTCTGGGGCCAACGTCCTGACTTTC	CASRTGQISGANVLTF
TRBV29-1	-	TRBJ1-4	-	TGCAGCGTTGATTTCCCCCTCCTGCGACAGAATGAAAAACTGTTTTTT	CSVDFPLLRQNEKLFF
TRBV6-5	-	TRBJ1-1	many	TGTGCCAGCAGAGTTACTCGTGGGGGGGACACTGAAGCTTTCTTT	CASRVTRGGDTEAFF
TRBV27	-	TRBJ1-2	many	TGTGCCAGCAGTTTCGATGGGACCTATGGCTACACCTTC	CASSFDGTYGYTF
TRBV20-1	TRBD2	TRBJ2-2	many	TGCAGTGCTAGTTCCTCTCTAGCGGGAAAGAACACCGGGGAGCTGTTTTTT	CSASSSLAGKNTGELFF
TRBV4-2	TRBD1	TRBJ2-1	few	TGTGCCAGCAGCCAAGATCCTGGACAGGGGGATGAGCAGTTCTTC	CASSQDPGQGDEQFF
TRBV6-5	-	TRBJ2-5	many	TGTGCCAGCAGTTACTCGCCCAGGCCTGGGGGTGAGACCCAGTACTTC	CASSYSPRPGGETQYF
TRBV11-2	-	TRBJ1-1	many	TGTGCCAGCAGCTTAGGTCAGGGGCGAATCCCGAACACTGAAGCTTTCTTT	CASSLGQGRIPNTEAFF
TRBV2	-	TRBJ1-4	many	TGTGCCAGCTGGGGGGGTGAAAAACTGTTTTTT	CASWGGEKLFF
TRBV12-3/TRBV12-4	-	TRBJ1-3	many	TGTGCCAGCAGTTTGGGGGGGCGCCCTGGAAACACCATATATTTT	CASSLGGRPGNTIYF
TRBV10-3	-	TRBJ1-4	-	TGTGCCATCAGTGATTTCGCGGCACCAGAAAAACTGTTTTTT	CAISDFAAPEKLFF
TRBV11-2	TRBD1	TRBJ1-5	many	TGTGCCAGCAGCTTAGCCTCCTGGACAGGGGATAGGCGATATAGCAATCAGCCCCAGCATTTT	CASSLASWTGDRRYSNQPQHF
TRBV2	-	TRBJ1-1	many	TGTGCAGAACGGGGGAACACTGAAGCTTTCTTT	CAERGNTEAFF